What follows are 26 T cell receptor beta chains derived from one specimen sequenced in a study of patients and donors after allogeneic stem cell transplantation. Each CDR3 protein gets one entry after TCRdb re-called the RT-PCR reads with MiXCR. Seen here are roughly 140,000 distinct CDR3 sequences, about two fifths observed once, and the top ten hold 40% to 55%. Input material: blood, either unsorted or a sorted T cell fraction (not recorded which). All receptors come from a human donor who was either an allogeneic HSCT recipient or a stem cell or donor lymphocyte infusion donor (not recorded which). It is not recorded whose cells these are; they may come from a transplant donor.

This chain uses TRBV5-1 with TRBJ1-1, with a possible D match to TRBD1 (5 bases). V was cut by 1 base and J by 1 base, with 11 bases left in between. CDR3 length equals 15 residues. Germline-derived CDR1 and CDR2 are SGHRS and YFSETQ. The CDR3 bases are TGCGCCAGCAGCTTGACAGGAATATCGAACACTGAAGCTTTCTTT. Its protein product is CASSLTGISNTEAFF.

V and J are TRBV14 and TRBJ2-1, with 7 bases lining up with TRBD2. Looked up from germline, CDR1 is SGHDN and CDR2 is FVKESK. V gave up 5 bases and J gave up 0 bases; unmatched junction bases: 7. The CDR3 runs to 16 residues. The CDR3 region has the DNA TGTGCCAGCAGCTGGGTCGGGGGGACCTCCTACAATGAGCAGTTCTTC. This sequence encodes CASSWVGGTSYNEQFF.

The chain couples TRBV28 to TRBJ1-6, with TRBD1 matching 11 bases. Germline-derived CDR1 and CDR2 are MDHEN and SYDVKM. The CDR3 totals 16 residues. V lost 6 bases, J lost 7 bases, and 8 bases stayed unmatched. CDR3 protein: CASRPRTGGGNSPLHF. DNA for the CDR3: TGTGCCAGCAGACCCAGGACAGGGGGCGGGAATTCACCCCTCCACTTT.

The V gene is TRBV7-2, the J gene TRBJ1-2, with 8 bases that match TRBD1. The CDR3 extends over 16 amino acids. Unmatched junction bases numbered 4, after V lost 1 base and J lost 0 bases. CDR1 SGHTA and CDR2 FQGNSA come from the germline V gene. The CDR3 sequence: CASSLGGTGTNYGYTF. The DNA for the CDR3 is TGTGCCAGCAGCTTAGGGGGGACAGGCACTAACTATGGCTACACCTTC.

This chain uses TRBV5-1 with TRBJ2-7; D gene uncertain. CDR3 length equals 16 residues. Germline V gene data show CDR1 as SGHRS and CDR2 as YFSETQ. The V gene lost 0 bases and the J gene lost 2 bases, with 15 bases spanning the gap. The CDR3 loop reads CASSLAKRRRTYEQYV. The DNA of the CDR3 is TGCGCCAGCAGCTTGGCCAAGCGCCGAAGGACCTACGAGCAGTACGTC.

This clonotype appeared a single time. This CDR3 fails to terminate in the conserved phenylalanine or tryptophan, so it likely reflects a read error. The chain uses TRBV7-2 and TRBJ2-1, with 10 nucleotides matching TRBD2. Germline V gene data show CDR1 as SGHTA and CDR2 as FQGNSA. The CDR3 spans 14 residues. The ends lost 6 bases at V and 7 bases at J; junction bases unmatched: 6. CDR3 nucleotides: TGTGCCAGCAGGTTTAGCGGGGGGAGTAATGAGCAGTTCATC. It codes for CASRFSGGSNEQFI.

The chain links TRBV9 to TRBJ1-5, with D maybe TRBD1 (5 bases). V was pared by 3 bases and J by 4 bases, with 11 bases between. The length of the CDR3 is 14 residues. Germline loops: CDR1 SGDLS, CDR2 YYNGEE. The CDR3 coding sequence is TGTGCCAGCAGCGAAGGGACCGTGAATCAGCCCCAGCATTTT. Protein sequence: CASSEGTVNQPQHF. Full variable domain (rest looked up from reference TRBV9 and TRBJ1-5): DSGVTQTPKHLITATGQRVTLRCSPRSGDLSVYWYQQSLDQGLQFLIQYYNGEERAKGNILERFSAQQFPDLHSELNLSSLELGDSALYFCASSEGTVNQPQHFGDGTRLSIL.

This clonotype was detected a few times. The chain recombines TRBV20-1 with TRBJ1-6, with TRBD1 matching over 7 bases. Germline CDR1 DFQATT, CDR2 SNEGSKA (reference sequence). J was trimmed by 6 bases and V by 3 bases; bases with no gene match: 14. The CDR3 runs to 17 residues. The CDR3 protein is CSASRVDRLRLNSPLHF. CDR3 coding DNA: TGCAGTGCTAGCCGAGTGGACAGGCTTAGGCTTAATTCACCCCTCCACTTT.

A single count supports this clonotype. V usage is TRBV10-3 and J usage is TRBJ2-1, with 15 bases that match TRBD2. This CDR3 comprises 19 residues. V was clipped by 6 bases and J by 1 base; unmatched bases: 10. From germline, CDR1 is ENHRY and CDR2 SYGVKD. CDR3 amino acids: CAISRTSGGASGSYNEQFF. The DNA for the CDR3 is TGTGCCATCAGCCGGACTAGCGGGGGGGCCTCGGGGTCCTACAATGAGCAGTTCTTC.

This clonotype was observed a handful of times. V gene TRBV4-3 combines with J gene TRBJ1-2; D not certain. V was shortened by 0 bases and J by 2 bases, with 7 bases between the two germline ends. CDR3 length: 14 residues. Germline V gene data show CDR1 as LGHNA and CDR2 as YSLEER. In DNA form, the CDR3 reads TGCGCCAGCAGCCAAGAGCTGGGGAACTATGGCTACACCTTC. This codes for CASSQELGNYGYTF.

CDR3 nucleotide sequence: TGTGCCTGTGGAGCGGGGGGGGATACGCAGTATTTT. Protein product: CACGAGGDTQYF. The chain is built from TRBV12-3 or TRBV12-4 and TRBJ2-3, with 10 bases lining up with TRBD2. The CDR3 extends over 12 amino acids. Germline trimming cut 11 bases from V and 6 bases from J; bases unmatched to any gene: 5.

This chain joins TRBV24-1 and TRBJ2-1; D ambiguous. V shed 3 bases and J shed 6 bases, with 8 bases lying between them. The CDR3 covers 13 residues. Germline CDR1 and CDR2: KGHDR and SFDVKD. Here the CDR3 DNA reads TGTGCCACCAGTGATGGAACGCGCAATGAGCAGTTCTTC. Protein product: CATSDGTRNEQFF.

The V and J genes are TRBV29-1 and TRBJ1-2, with D unclear. CDR1 and CDR2 (germline): SQVTM, ANQGSEA. V was pared by 6 bases and J by 8 bases, with 19 bases between. This CDR3 spans 13 amino acids. CDR3 in amino acids: CSVEGTPPRGYTF. CDR3 sequence (DNA): TGCAGCGTGGAGGGTACGCCCCCACGGGGCTACACCTTC.

This clonotype came up a few times. V gene TRBV9 combines with J gene TRBJ1-4; D may be TRBD1 (5 bases). Germline CDR1 reads SGDLS; CDR2 reads YYNGEE. The CDR3 length is 15 residues. Trimming pared 0 bases from V and 7 bases from J, leaving 13 bases between. Here the CDR3 reads CASSVDGTRFEKLFF. CDR3 bases: TGTGCCAGCAGCGTAGACGGGACTCGCTTTGAAAAACTGTTTTTT.

This clonotype occurred a few times. The chain joins TRBV10-3 to TRBJ1-4; tentative D call: TRBD1 (5 bases). V shed 3 bases and J shed 3 bases, with 14 bases lying between them. This CDR3 has 16 residues. Germline V CDR1 and CDR2: ENHRY, SYGVKD. CDR3 nucleotide sequence: TGTGCCATCAGTGAAGGCAGGGAAGGGCCTAATGAAAAACTGTTTTTT. Its protein is CAISEGREGPNEKLFF.

This chain connects TRBV3-1 to TRBJ1-5; D may be TRBD1 (5 bases). The CDR3 consists of 15 residues. Germline CDR1 and CDR2: LGHDT and YNNKEL (reference sequence). The ends were cut back, 1 base at V and 2 bases at J, with 9 bases in the middle. CDR3 in DNA: TGTGCCAGCAGCCAAGGGGGGTTTGGCAATCAGCCCCAGCATTTT. Protein sequence: CASSQGGFGNQPQHF.

The V gene is TRBV20-1, the J gene TRBJ1-5; weak D call: TRBD1 (6 bases). This CDR3 region has 16 residues. Germline CDR1 DFQATT, CDR2 SNEGSKA (reference sequence). V was cut by 1 base and J by 3 bases, with 16 bases left in between. The DNA of the CDR3 is TGCAGTGCTAGAGTCAGGGGAGAGATTTCCAATCAGCCCCAGCATTTT. Translated, it gives CSARVRGEISNQPQHF.

The V and J genes are TRBV5-1 and TRBJ1-1; no clear D gene. CDR3 length: 16 residues. Trimming took off 0 bases at V and 1 base at J, with 13 bases between the two ends. Germline V gene sequence: CDR1 SGHRS, CDR2 YFSETQ. The CDR3 region is CASSLVFGGKNTEAFF. CDR3 sequence (DNA): TGCGCCAGCAGCTTGGTTTTCGGAGGAAAGAACACTGAAGCTTTCTTT.

This clonotype has only a few counts. The chain has TRBV7-9 and TRBJ1-1; D gene unclear. The germline gives CDR1 SEHNR, CDR2 FQNEAQ (reference sequence). Trimming removed 5 bases from V and 4 bases from J, with 17 bases in between. This CDR3 contains 15 residues. Here the CDR3 DNA reads TGTGCCAGCAGCCCCTGGTTCACCCCGGGCACTGAAGCTTTCTTT. It codes for CASSPWFTPGTEAFF. Combining the CDR3 with reference TRBV7-9 and TRBJ1-1 gives the whole variable domain DTGVSQNPRHKITKRGQNVTFRCDPISEHNRLYWYRQTLGQGPEFLTYFQNEAQLEKSRLLSDRFSAERPKGSFSTLEIQRTEQGDSAMYLCASSPWFTPGTEAFFGQGTRLTVV.

The rearrangement joins TRBV20-1 to TRBJ2-2, with a tentative D call TRBD1 (6 bases). Looked up from germline, CDR1 is DFQATT and CDR2 is SNEGSKA (reference sequence). The CDR3 sequence is 15 residues long. V dropped 0 bases and J dropped 1 base, with 9 bases sitting between them. The CDR3 here is CSARDPRGNTGELFF. CDR3 nucleotide sequence: TGCAGTGCTAGAGATCCCAGGGGGAACACCGGGGAGCTGTTTTTT.

The chain employs TRBV29-1 and TRBJ2-3; 12 bases line up with TRBD2. Germline CDR1 SQVTM, CDR2 ANQGSEA. V shed 7 bases and J 11 bases; nucleotides not matched to a gene: 13. This CDR3 comprises 14 residues. The CDR3 is CSAETSGGATKQYF. CDR3 bases: TGCAGCGCCGAGACTAGCGGGGGAGCGACCAAGCAGTATTTT.

This chain joins TRBV29-1 and TRBJ2-7; 7 bases map to TRBD2. J gave up 7 bases and V 0 bases, and 6 bases lay outside the gene matches. Germline CDR1 SQVTM, CDR2 ANQGSEA. The CDR3 sequence is 13 residues long. The CDR3 DNA reads as TGCAGCGTTGAAGACGGGACTACCGAGGAGCAGTACTTC. Encoded protein: CSVEDGTTEEQYF.

The V and J genes are TRBV7-2 and TRBJ2-1; D is unclear. The CDR3 loop spans 15 amino acids. V gave up 5 bases and J gave up 7 bases, with 18 bases separating them. Germline lookup yields CDR1 SGHTA and CDR2 FQGNSA. CDR3 sequence: CASSPDHWPSNEQFF. DNA for the CDR3: TGTGCCAGCAGCCCCGACCACTGGCCCTCAAATGAGCAGTTCTTC. The full variable domain, rest sourced from reference TRBV7-2 and TRBJ2-1, is GAGVSQSPSNKVTEKGKDVELRCDPISGHTALYWYRQSLGQGLEFLIYFQGNSAPDKSGLPSDRFSAERTGGSVSTLTIQRTQQEDSAVYLCASSPDHWPSNEQFFGPGTRLTVL.

The gene calls are TRBV4-2 and TRBJ2-2; a possible D gene is TRBD1 (5 bases). This CDR3 region has 17 residues. Germline CDR1 and CDR2: LGHNA and YNFKEQ. The V end lost 4 bases, the J end lost 6 bases, and 21 bases lay between the germline ends. The CDR3, as DNA: TGTGCCAGCAGCCCAAAATCCCAGGGTATCTCGTCCGGGGAGCTGTTTTTT. It specifies CASSPKSQGISSGELFF.

This clonotype has a handful of counts. The chain uses TRBV6-1 and TRBJ2-5; 10 positions agree with TRBD1. The CDR3 totals 14 residues. In germline, CDR1 is MNHNS, CDR2 SASEGT. With 6 bases clipped from V and 4 bases from J, the junction kept 5 bases outside the gene matches. CDR3 nucleotides: TGTGCCAGCAGCGCCGGGACAGGGGTAGAGACCCAGTACTTC. It yields the protein CASSAGTGVETQYF.

This clonotype was counted a few times. V and J are TRBV12-3 or TRBV12-4 and TRBJ2-5, with TRBD2 as a possible D gene (5 bases). Trimming took 3 bases from V and 9 from J, leaving 8 bases between them. This CDR3 is 11 amino acids long. CDR3 amino acids: CASSFGAAQYF. CDR3 in DNA: TGTGCCAGCAGTTTCGGAGCGGCCCAGTACTTC.